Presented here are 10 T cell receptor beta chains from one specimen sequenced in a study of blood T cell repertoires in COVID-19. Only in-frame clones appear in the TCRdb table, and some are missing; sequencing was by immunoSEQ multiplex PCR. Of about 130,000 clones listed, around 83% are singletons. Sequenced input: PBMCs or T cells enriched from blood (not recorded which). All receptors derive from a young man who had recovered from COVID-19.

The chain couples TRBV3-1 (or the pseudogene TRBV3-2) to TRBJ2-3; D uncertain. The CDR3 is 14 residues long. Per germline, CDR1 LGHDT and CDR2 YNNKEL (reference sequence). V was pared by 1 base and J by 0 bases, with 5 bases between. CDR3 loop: CASSQVLSTDTQYF. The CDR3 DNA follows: TGTGCCAGCAGCCAAGTACTTAGCACAGATACGCAGTATTTT.

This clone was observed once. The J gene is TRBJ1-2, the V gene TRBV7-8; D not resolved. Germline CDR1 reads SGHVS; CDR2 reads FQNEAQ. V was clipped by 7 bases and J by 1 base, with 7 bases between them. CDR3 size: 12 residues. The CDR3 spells CASTESNYGYTF. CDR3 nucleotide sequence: TGTGCCAGCACGGAGAGTAACTATGGCTACACCTTC.

The CDR3 DNA follows: TGTGCCAGCAGTTACTCGACGGGACTAGGCTACACCTTC. Its protein product is CASSYSTGLGYTF. The J gene is TRBJ1-2, the V gene TRBV6-5, with D possibly being TRBD1 (5 bases). Trimming took off 0 bases at V and 8 bases at J, with 10 bases between the two ends. Germline-derived CDR1 and CDR2 are MNHEY and SVGAGI. The CDR3 is made up of 13 amino acids.

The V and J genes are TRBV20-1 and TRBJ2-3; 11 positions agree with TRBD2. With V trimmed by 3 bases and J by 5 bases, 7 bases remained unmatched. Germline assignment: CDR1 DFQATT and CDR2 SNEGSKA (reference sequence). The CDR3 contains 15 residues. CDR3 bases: TGCAGTGCTAGTACACTAGCGGGGGCCTTAGATACGCAGTATTTT. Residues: CSASTLAGALDTQYF.

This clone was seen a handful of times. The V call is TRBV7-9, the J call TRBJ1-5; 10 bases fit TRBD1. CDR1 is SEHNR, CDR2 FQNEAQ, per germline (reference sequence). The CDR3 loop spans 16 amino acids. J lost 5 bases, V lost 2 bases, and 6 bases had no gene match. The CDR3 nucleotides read TGTGCCAGCAGCTTAACGACAGGGGGCTCGGATCAGCCCCAGCATTTT. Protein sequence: CASSLTTGGSDQPQHF.

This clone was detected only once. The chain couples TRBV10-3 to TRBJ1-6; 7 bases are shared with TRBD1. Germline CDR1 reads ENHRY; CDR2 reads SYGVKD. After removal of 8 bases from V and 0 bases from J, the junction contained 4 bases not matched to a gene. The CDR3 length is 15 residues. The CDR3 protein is CAIAAGGSYNSPLHF. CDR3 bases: TGTGCCATCGCGGCAGGGGGCTCCTATAATTCACCCCTCCACTTT.

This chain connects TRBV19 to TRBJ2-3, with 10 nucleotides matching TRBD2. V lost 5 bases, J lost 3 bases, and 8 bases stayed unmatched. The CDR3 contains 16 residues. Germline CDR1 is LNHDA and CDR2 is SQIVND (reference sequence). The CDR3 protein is CASSRLRTSGTDTQYF. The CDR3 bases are TGTGCCAGTAGTCGATTAAGGACTAGCGGTACAGATACGCAGTATTTT.

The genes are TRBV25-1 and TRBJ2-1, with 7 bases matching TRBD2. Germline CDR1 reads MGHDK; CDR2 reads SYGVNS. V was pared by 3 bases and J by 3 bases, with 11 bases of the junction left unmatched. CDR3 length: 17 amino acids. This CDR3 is CASSDVSAGKYYNEQFF. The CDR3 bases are TGTGCCAGCAGTGACGTTTCAGCGGGGAAATACTACAATGAGCAGTTCTTC.

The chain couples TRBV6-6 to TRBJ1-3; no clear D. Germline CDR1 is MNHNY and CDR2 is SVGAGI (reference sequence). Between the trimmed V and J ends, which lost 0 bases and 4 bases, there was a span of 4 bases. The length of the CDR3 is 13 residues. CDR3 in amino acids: CASSYSEGNTIYF. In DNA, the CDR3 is TGTGCCAGCAGTTACTCGGAGGGAAACACCATATATTTT.

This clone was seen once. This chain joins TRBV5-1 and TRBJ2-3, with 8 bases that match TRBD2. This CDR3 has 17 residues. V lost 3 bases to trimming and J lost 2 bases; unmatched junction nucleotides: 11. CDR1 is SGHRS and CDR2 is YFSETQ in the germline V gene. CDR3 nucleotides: TGCGCCAGCAGCTCCCTCTCGGGGGGGGGAAACACAGATACGCAGTATTTT. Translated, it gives CASSSLSGGGNTDTQYF.